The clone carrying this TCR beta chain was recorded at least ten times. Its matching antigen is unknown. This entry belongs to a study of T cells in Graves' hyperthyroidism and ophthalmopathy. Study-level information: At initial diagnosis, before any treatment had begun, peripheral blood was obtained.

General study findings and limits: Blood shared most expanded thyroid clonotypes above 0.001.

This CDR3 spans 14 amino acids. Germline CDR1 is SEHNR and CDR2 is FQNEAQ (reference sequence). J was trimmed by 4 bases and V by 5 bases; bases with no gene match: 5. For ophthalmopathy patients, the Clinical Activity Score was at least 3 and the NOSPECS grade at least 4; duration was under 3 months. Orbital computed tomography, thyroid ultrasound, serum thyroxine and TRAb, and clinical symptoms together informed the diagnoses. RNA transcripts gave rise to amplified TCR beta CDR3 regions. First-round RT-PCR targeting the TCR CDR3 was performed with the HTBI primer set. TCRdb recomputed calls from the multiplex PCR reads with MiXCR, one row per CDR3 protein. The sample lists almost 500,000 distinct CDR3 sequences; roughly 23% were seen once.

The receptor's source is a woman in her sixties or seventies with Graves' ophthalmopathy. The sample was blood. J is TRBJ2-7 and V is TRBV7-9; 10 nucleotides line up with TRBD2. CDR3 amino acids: CASSPGLADYEQYF. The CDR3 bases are TGTGCCAGCAGCCCCGGACTAGCGGATTACGAGCAGTACTTC. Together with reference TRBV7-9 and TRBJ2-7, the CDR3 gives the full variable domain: DTGVSQNPRHKITKRGQNVTFRCDPISEHNRLYWYRQTLGQGPEFLTYFQNEAQLEKSRLLSDRFSAERPKGSFSTLEIQRTEQGDSAMYLCASSPGLADYEQYFGPGTRLTVT.